Presented here are 17 T cell receptor beta chains from one specimen sequenced in a study of T cells after yellow fever vaccination. TCRdb passed the 5' RACE reads through MiXCR, listing each CDR3 protein once. The table shows 450,000 to 650,000 distinct CDR3 sequences, with roughly 13% occurring only once. Sequencing used PBMCs, obtained on the day of the yellow fever booster vaccination. The receptors come from a man aged 30 to 45 who received the YFV17D yellow fever vaccine.

This clonotype appeared a few times. V usage is TRBV7-2 and J usage is TRBJ1-1, with unresolved D. Germline CDR1 SGHTA, CDR2 FQGNSA. The CDR3 consists of 14 residues. Trimming stripped 1 base from V and 2 bases from J, with 8 bases between. The chain's CDR3 is CASSLVLANTEAFF. As DNA, the CDR3 is TGTGCCAGCAGCTTAGTGCTAGCCAACACTGAAGCTTTCTTT.

The V gene is TRBV28, the J gene TRBJ2-7; tentatively, D is TRBD1 (5 bases). V lost 5 bases to trimming and J lost 3 bases, with 14 bases between them. This CDR3 contains 14 residues. Germline V lookup: CDR1 MDHEN, CDR2 SYDVKM. Here the CDR3 reads CASSTTDKLYEQYF. As DNA, the CDR3 is TGTGCCAGCAGTACGACAGACAAACTCTACGAGCAGTACTTC.

This sequence joins TRBV11-2 and TRBJ1-2; D unclear. This CDR3 has 15 amino acids. Germline V CDR1 and CDR2: SGHAT, FQNNGV. V gave up 0 bases and J gave up 8 bases, with 16 bases separating them. Written as DNA, the CDR3 is TGTGCCAGCAGCTTAGATCTCACATCCGGTATAGGCTACACCTTC. Protein sequence: CASSLDLTSGIGYTF.

This clonotype was observed a handful of times. The chain carries TRBV18 and TRBJ1-1; the D gene is possibly TRBD1 (6 bases). Germline V gene sequence: CDR1 KGHSH, CDR2 LQKENI. The ends were cut back, 0 bases at V and 3 bases at J, with 8 bases in the middle. The CDR3 is 14 amino acids. The CDR3 nucleotides read TGTGCCAGCTCACCACCGGACAGCTACACTGAAGCTTTCTTT. Encoded protein: CASSPPDSYTEAFF.

This clonotype was seen more than once but under ten times. The V gene is TRBV7-8, the J gene TRBJ2-3; 10 bases are shared with TRBD2. The CDR3 length is 17 residues. Germline values: CDR1 SGHVS, CDR2 FQNEAQ. V gave up 4 bases and J gave up 2 bases; unmatched junction bases: 9. Here the CDR3 DNA reads TGTGCCAGCAGCTCGTCGTCTAGCGGGAGCTCCACAGATACGCAGTATTTT. Its protein product is CASSSSSSGSSTDTQYF. Filled out from reference TRBV7-8 and TRBJ2-3, the complete variable domain reads GAGVSQSPRYKVAKRGQDVALRCDPISGHVSLFWYQQALGQGPEFLTYFQNEAQLDKSGLPSDRFFAERPEGSVSTLKIQRTQQEDSAVYLCASSSSSSGSSTDTQYFGPGTRLTVL.

This clonotype came up many times. The chain uses TRBV7-3 and TRBJ2-2; no definite D call. The germline gives CDR1 SGHTA, CDR2 FQGTGA. V was shortened by 2 bases and J by 7 bases, with 14 bases between the two germline ends. The CDR3 has 15 residues. The CDR3 region has the DNA TGTGCCAGCAGCTTATACGGTCAGAAGGGCGGGGAGCTGTTTTTT. It is translated as CASSLYGQKGGELFF.

This clonotype has ten or more counts. This sequence joins TRBV18 and TRBJ2-1, with TRBD2 matching over 8 bases. The CDR3 runs 16 residues. V lost 3 bases and J lost 0; bases outside the gene matches: 4. The germline V gene has CDR1 KGHSH and CDR2 LQKENI. The CDR3 here is CASSPGTRSSYNEQFF. For the CDR3, the DNA is TGTGCCAGCTCACCGGGGACTAGGAGCTCCTACAATGAGCAGTTCTTC.

This clonotype was recorded at least ten times. The chain couples TRBV7-2 to TRBJ1-1; no definite D call. CDR1 and CDR2 (germline): SGHTA, FQGNSA. The CDR3 sequence is 14 residues long. V lost 1 base and J 1 base, leaving 7 bases between the germline ends. CDR3 residues: CASSLVGRNTEAFF. CDR3 bases: TGTGCCAGCAGCTTAGTCGGGAGGAACACTGAAGCTTTCTTT.

This sequence joins TRBV20-1 and TRBJ1-6; TRBD1 aligns across 7 bases. This CDR3 region has 15 residues. Germline V gene data show CDR1 as DFQATT and CDR2 as SNEGSKA (reference sequence). After removal of 3 bases from V and 7 bases from J, the junction contained 9 bases not matched to a gene. CDR3 in amino acids: CSARVSGTDNSPLHF. In DNA form, the CDR3 reads TGCAGTGCTAGGGTATCCGGGACAGACAATTCACCCCTCCACTTT.

This clonotype was counted only a few times. The V gene is TRBV9, the J gene TRBJ2-7, with a tentative D call TRBD2 (6 bases). Trimming took 3 bases from V and 1 from J, leaving 11 bases between them. This CDR3 contains 14 residues. Germline CDR1 SGDLS, CDR2 YYNGEE. The DNA for the CDR3 is TGTGCCAGCAGCGCGACTAGTACATCCTACGAGCAGTACTTC. It codes for CASSATSTSYEQYF.

This chain uses TRBV27 with TRBJ2-7; D is undetermined. The CDR3 consists of 12 residues. Trimming took off 3 bases at V and 6 bases at J, with 9 bases between the two ends. Germline V gene sequence: CDR1 MNHEY, CDR2 SMNVEV (reference sequence). The CDR3 sequence: CASSFPPGEQYF. CDR3 DNA: TGTGCCAGCAGTTTTCCCCCCGGCGAGCAGTACTTC.

The chain uses TRBV7-2 and TRBJ1-2; 8 bases match TRBD1. Germline CDR1 is SGHTA and CDR2 is FQGNSA. The CDR3 runs 14 residues. Trimming took 5 bases from V and 2 from J; bases not matched to a gene: 4. CDR3 nucleotide sequence: TGTGCCAGCAGCGAGGGACAGGCCAACTATGGCTACACCTTC. Its protein is CASSEGQANYGYTF.

The chain joins TRBV7-2 to TRBJ2-2; no reliable D call. Trimming removed 1 base from V and 12 bases from J, with 12 bases in between. The CDR3 consists of 13 residues. Looked up from germline, CDR1 is SGHTA and CDR2 is FQGNSA. CDR3 sequence: CASSLEVPGQLFF. DNA of the CDR3: TGTGCCAGCAGCTTAGAGGTGCCTGGGCAGCTGTTTTTT.

This clonotype was seen a handful of times. V usage is TRBV4-3 and J usage is TRBJ2-7; 7 bases fit TRBD1. Germline V CDR1 and CDR2: LGHNA, YSLEER. CDR3 size: 16 residues. V shed 0 bases, J shed 2 bases, and the junction held 7 bases outside the gene matches. The CDR3 sequence is CASSQDQRQGPYEQYF. The CDR3 bases are TGCGCCAGCAGCCAAGATCAGCGACAGGGCCCCTACGAGCAGTACTTC.

The CDR3 region is CASNRPGQGFQPQHF. CDR3 nucleotide sequence: TGTGCCAGCAATAGACCGGGACAGGGATTTCAGCCCCAGCATTTT. The genes are TRBV2 and TRBJ1-5, with TRBD1 matching 9 bases. The CDR3 sequence is 15 residues long. Trimming removed 7 bases from V and 6 bases from J; junction bases left unmatched: 10. The V gene's germline CDR1 is SNHLY and CDR2 FYNNEI.

This chain uses TRBV12-3 or TRBV12-4 with TRBJ2-6, with a possible D match to TRBD1 (6 bases). The CDR3 covers 19 residues. V was shortened by 0 bases and J by 0 bases, with 15 bases between the two germline ends. The CDR3 sequence is CASSLAQWTASSGANVLTF. The CDR3 DNA reads TGTGCCAGCAGTTTAGCGCAATGGACAGCCAGCTCTGGGGCCAACGTCCTGACTTTC.

This clonotype came up a few times. The DNA for the CDR3 is TGTGCCAGCAGCTTAAGGGCAGGGCAGGGGCTAGGGAGCAATGAGCAGTTCTTC. Translated: CASSLRAGQGLGSNEQFF. The chain links TRBV7-3 to TRBJ2-1, with TRBD1 as a possible D gene (6 bases). Per the germline V gene, CDR1 is SGHTA and CDR2 is FQGTGA. This CDR3 region has 18 residues. The V end was cut by 1 base, the J end by 6 bases, with 22 bases between. The whole variable domain, filled in from reference TRBV7-3 and TRBJ2-1, reads GAGVSQTPSNKVTEKGKYVELRCDPISGHTALYWYRQSLGQGPEFLIYFQGTGAADDSGLPNDRFFAVRPEGSVSTLKIQRTERGDSAVYLCASSLRAGQGLGSNEQFFGPGTRLTVL.